This T cell receptor (beta chain) was observed in a study of T-cell memory formation after mild COVID-19. TCRdb passed the 5' RACE reads through MiXCR, listing each CDR3 protein once. The profile covers roughly 180,000 distinct CDR3 sequences, with about 18% appearing a single time and roughly 3.7% taken by the ten largest. CDR3 length: 12 residues. Trimming cost V 3 bases and J 5 bases; bases outside gene matches: 4. Looked up from germline, CDR1 is DFQATT and CDR2 is SNEGSKA (reference sequence). Sequenced material: PBMCs or a T cell subset sorted from them (not recorded which). The chain employs TRBV20-1 and TRBJ2-7; the match to TRBD2 covers 7 bases. The sequence was obtained from a man aged 18 to 30 who had mild COVID-19 (a few samples of this study predate the infection). Cell type and time point are not known. The CDR3 loop reads CSARGGRDEQYF. The CDR3 DNA is TGCAGTGCTAGGGGAGGGCGCGACGAGCAGTACTTC.